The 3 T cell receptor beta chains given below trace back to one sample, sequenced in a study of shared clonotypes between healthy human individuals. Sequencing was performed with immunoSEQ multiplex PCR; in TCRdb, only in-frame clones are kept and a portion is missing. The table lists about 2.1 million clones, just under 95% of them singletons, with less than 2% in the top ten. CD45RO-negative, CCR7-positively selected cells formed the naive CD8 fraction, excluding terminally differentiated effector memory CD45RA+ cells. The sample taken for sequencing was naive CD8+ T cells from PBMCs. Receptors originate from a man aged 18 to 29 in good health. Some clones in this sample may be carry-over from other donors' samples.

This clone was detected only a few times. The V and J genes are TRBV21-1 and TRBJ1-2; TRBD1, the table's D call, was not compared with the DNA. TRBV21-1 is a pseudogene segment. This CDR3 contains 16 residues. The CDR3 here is CASIRGRRVMSNGYTF. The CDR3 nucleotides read TGTGCCAGCATCAGGGGACGAAGAGTGATGAGTAATGGCTACACCTTC.

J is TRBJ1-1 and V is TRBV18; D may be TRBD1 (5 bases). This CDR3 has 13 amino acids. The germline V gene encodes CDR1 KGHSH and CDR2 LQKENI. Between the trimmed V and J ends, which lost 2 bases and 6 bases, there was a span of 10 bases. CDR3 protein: CASSPGRGAEAFF. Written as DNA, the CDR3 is TGTGCCAGCTCACCAGGACGGGGGGCTGAAGCTTTCTTT. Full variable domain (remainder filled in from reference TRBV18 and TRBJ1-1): NAGVMQNPRHLVRRRGQEARLRCSPMKGHSHVYWYRQLPEEGLKFMVYLQKENIIDESGMPKERFSAEFPKEGPSILRIQQVVRGDSAAYFCASSPGRGAEAFFGQGTRLTVV.

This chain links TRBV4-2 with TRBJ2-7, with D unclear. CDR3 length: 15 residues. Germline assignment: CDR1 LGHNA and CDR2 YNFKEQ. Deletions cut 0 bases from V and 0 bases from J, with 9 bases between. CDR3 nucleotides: TGTGCCAGCAGCCAAGAAGTCATACCCTCCTACGAGCAGTACTTC. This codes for CASSQEVIPSYEQYF.